Sequencing of this T cell receptor beta chain was carried out in a study of CD8+ T cells in alopecia areata. The CDR3 length is 14 residues. J was trimmed by 7 bases and V by 8 bases; bases with no gene match: 10. From germline, CDR1 is MNHEY and CDR2 SVGAGI. This clone was picked up many times. Lesional scalp punch biopsies and peripheral blood were collected from alopecia areata patients. In each case, RNA was isolated and then reverse transcribed into cDNA as the sequencing template. The table came from immunoSEQ multiplex PCR; TCRdb's copy has only in-frame clones and leaves some out. The data contain around 250,000 clones, roughly 69% of them singletons.

This sequence was found in a human donor with alopecia areata. Sequencing was performed on CD4+ T cells sorted from blood, taken at week 0. The chain combines TRBV6-5 with TRBJ2-4, with TRBD1 identical over 8 bases. The CDR3 region has the DNA TGTGCCAGCCATTCACCAAGGACAGGGAACATTCAGTACTTC. Protein: CASHSPRTGNIQYF.